These 17 T cell receptor beta chains were sequenced from one sample in a study of cytomegalovirus exposure and HLA in healthy donors. The assay was immunoSEQ multiplex PCR, and TCRdb's table has in-frame clones only and misses some. The sample gives 120,000 or so clones, roughly 90% of which show up once; almost 1.5% is in the top ten. Sequences were obtained from PBMCs. All receptors come from a woman under 40 in good health and CMV-seropositive.

V is TRBV18 and J is TRBJ1-1; D call uncertain. The CDR3 is 15 amino acids. The V end lost 2 bases, the J end lost 0 bases, and 10 bases lay between the germline ends. In germline, CDR1 is KGHSH, CDR2 LQKENI. The CDR3 region is CASSPLALMNTEAFF. Written as DNA, the CDR3 is TGTGCCAGCTCACCATTAGCGTTAATGAACACTGAAGCTTTCTTT.

As for this clone: The junction departs from the called germline gene at one end, perhaps through a read error. Here the CDR3 reads CASSPGLAGGKSF. The DNA of the CDR3 is TGCGCCAGCAGCCCGGGACTAGCGGGAGGAAAGAGTTTT. The rearrangement joins TRBV4-1 to TRBJ2-2; 15 nucleotides align to TRBD2. CDR1 is MGHRA and CDR2 is YSYEKL in the germline V gene. The CDR3 is 13 residues long.

The chain uses TRBV9 and TRBJ2-1; perhaps TRBD2 as D (5 bases). Germline V gene sequence: CDR1 SGDLS, CDR2 YYNGEE. The length of the CDR3 is 14 residues. V gave up 0 bases and J gave up 5 bases, with 9 bases separating them. The CDR3 region is CASSVAGYNNEQFF. CDR3 nucleotides: TGTGCCAGCAGCGTAGCGGGATATAACAATGAGCAGTTCTTC.

The gene calls are TRBV11-2 and TRBJ1-1; D unclear. The V end was cut by 5 bases, the J end by 3 bases, with 13 bases between. The CDR3 extends over 14 amino acids. The germline CDR1 and CDR2 sequences are SGHAT and FQNNGV. CDR3 amino acids: CASSPPVIYTEAFF. Written as DNA, the CDR3 is TGTGCCAGCAGCCCCCCGGTTATTTACACTGAAGCTTTCTTT.

The chain employs TRBV15 and TRBJ2-5, with 7 bases aligning to TRBD2. V dropped 1 base and J dropped 2; count of bases not matched to a gene: 7. CDR1 is LNHNV and CDR2 is YYDKDF in the germline V gene (reference sequence). The CDR3 loop spans 16 amino acids. This chain's CDR3 is CATSRGGFSGQETQYF. CDR3 DNA: TGTGCCACCAGCAGAGGAGGGTTTAGCGGGCAAGAGACCCAGTACTTC.

The chain has TRBV16 and TRBJ1-1; TRBD1 matches at 7 bases. The CDR3 runs 14 residues. The germline gives CDR1 KGHSY, CDR2 FQNENV. The J segment lost 6 bases and the V segment lost 5 bases, leaving 9 bases of the junction unmatched. The CDR3 sequence: CASSLNDRDAEAFF. The CDR3 nucleotides read TGTGCCAGCAGCTTAAACGACAGGGACGCTGAAGCTTTCTTT.

The rearrangement links TRBV2 to TRBJ2-7; 7 positions match TRBD1. Germline-derived CDR1 and CDR2 are SNHLY and FYNNEI. This CDR3 spans 14 amino acids. V shed 7 bases and J 1 base; nucleotides not matched to a gene: 7. As DNA, the CDR3 is TGTGCCAGCATCCTAGACAGGGAATCCTACGAGCAGTACTTC. Residues: CASILDRESYEQYF. Full variable domain (missing parts from reference TRBV2 and TRBJ2-7): EPEVTQTPSHQVTQMGQEVILRCVPISNHLYFYWYRQILGQKVEFLVSFYNNEISEKSEIFDDQFSVERPDGSNFTLKIRSTKLEDSAMYFCASILDRESYEQYFGPGTRLTVT.

This chain joins TRBV28 and TRBJ1-2; 8 nucleotides agree with TRBD1. The CDR3 spans 14 residues. Germline CDR1 is MDHEN and CDR2 is SYDVKM. The V segment lost 5 bases and the J segment 5 bases; nucleotides outside the gene matches: 7. The DNA of the CDR3 is TGTGCCAGCAGTGCACCAGGGGGCCGGTATGGCTACACCTTC. Protein: CASSAPGGRYGYTF.

The V call is TRBV5-4, the J call TRBJ2-5; TRBD1 agrees at 8 bases. The V and J ends lost 4 bases and 3 bases, in that order; junction bases with no gene match: 2. The CDR3 is 13 amino acids. Germline CDR1 is SGHNT and CDR2 is YYREEE (reference sequence). The CDR3 bases are TGTGCCAGCAGCCTACAGGGGGAAGAGACCCAGTACTTC. Amino acid sequence: CASSLQGEETQYF.

The chain recombines TRBV6-5 with TRBJ2-5; 9 nucleotides agree with TRBD2. Germline CDR1 MNHEY, CDR2 SVGAGI. There are 13 residues in the CDR3. V lost 7 bases and J lost 5; bases outside the gene matches: 5. CDR3 region: CASTVSGGETQYF. CDR3 in DNA: TGTGCCAGCACCGTTAGCGGGGGTGAGACCCAGTACTTC.

V usage is TRBV28 and J usage is TRBJ2-7, with TRBD2 matching 9 bases. With 1 base clipped from V and 0 bases from J, the junction kept 16 bases outside the gene matches. Looked up from germline, CDR1 is MDHEN and CDR2 is SYDVKM. This CDR3 is built from 20 residues. CDR3 bases: TGTGCCAGCAGTTTATACTTAGCGGGGGAAACCACCCCCACCTCCTACGAGCAGTACTTC. Translation gives CASSLYLAGETTPTSYEQYF.

The chain links TRBV28 to TRBJ1-2; a possible D gene is TRBD1 (5 bases). Germline values: CDR1 MDHEN, CDR2 SYDVKM. With 5 bases removed from V and 6 bases from J, the gap between germline ends came to 16 bases. The CDR3 runs to 14 residues. The CDR3 DNA follows: TGTGCCAGCAGTATTACAGGAGGGGTCGATGGCTACACCTTC. It codes for CASSITGGVDGYTF.

CDR3 DNA: TGTGCCAGCAGCAGTACAGAGTCCTATGGCTACACCTTC. This sequence encodes CASSSTESYGYTF. This chain uses TRBV13 with TRBJ1-2; D is unresolved. V dropped 5 bases and J dropped 4 bases, with 11 bases sitting between them. CDR3 length equals 13 residues. Looked up from germline, CDR1 is PRHDT and CDR2 is FYEKMQ (reference sequence).

The chain employs TRBV4-1 and TRBJ1-4; TRBD1 is a possible D gene (6 bases). The CDR3 contains 13 residues. Germline V gives CDR1 MGHRA, CDR2 YSYEKL. Trimming shortened V by 6 bases and J by 8 bases, and 13 bases separated the two germline ends. CDR3 DNA: TGCGCCAGCAGACTGACAGGAGGAGAAAAACTGTTTTTT. As protein: CASRLTGGEKLFF.

The V gene is TRBV10-3, the J gene TRBJ2-5; 13 nucleotides align to TRBD2. CDR3 length: 17 amino acids. The junction had 10 bases not matched to a gene; V was cut back by 5 bases and J by 4 bases. From germline, CDR1 is ENHRY and CDR2 SYGVKD. DNA for the CDR3: TGTGCCATCAGTCCCCGACTAGCGGGGGGTCGTGGAGAGACCCAGTACTTC. Its translation is CAISPRLAGGRGETQYF.

DNA of the CDR3: TGTGCCAGCAGCCCTCGGGACTTCCCCTACGAGCAGTACTTC. As protein: CASSPRDFPYEQYF. This sequence joins TRBV7-9 and TRBJ2-7, with a weak D call TRBD2 (6 bases). This CDR3 spans 14 amino acids. V lost 5 bases, J lost 2 bases, and 13 bases lay in between. Germline-derived CDR1 and CDR2 are SEHNR and FQNEAQ (reference sequence).

The V gene is TRBV19, the J gene TRBJ2-1, with D maybe TRBD1 (5 bases). Trimming left V 4 bases short and J 7 bases short, with 17 bases between. This CDR3 region has 15 residues. From germline, CDR1 is LNHDA and CDR2 SQIVND (reference sequence). The CDR3 sequence is CASSTPGLAGNEQFF. CDR3 bases: TGTGCCAGTAGTACACCAGGGTTGGCAGGGAATGAGCAGTTCTTC.